The clone carrying this T cell receptor beta chain was observed a few times. Germline CDR1 LGHDT, CDR2 YNNKEL (reference sequence). Trimming stripped 1 base from V and 4 bases from J, with 8 bases between. This CDR3 spans 15 amino acids. This sample is drawn from a study of T cells in Graves' hyperthyroidism and ophthalmopathy. RNA transcripts were the template for amplifying TCR beta CDR3 regions. First-round RT-PCR targeting the TCR CDR3 was performed with the HTBI primer set. TCRdb fed the multiplex PCR reads into MiXCR, producing one record per CDR3 protein. In the table there are over 350,000 distinct CDR3 sequences, about 15% of which are singletons.

V is TRBV3-1 and J is TRBJ1-6; the D is unclear. Material: blood. This receptor was identified in a man younger than 35 with Graves' ophthalmopathy. The CDR3 here is CASSQGYNYNSPLHF. In DNA form, the CDR3 reads TGTGCCAGCAGCCAAGGGTACAATTATAATTCACCCCTCCACTTT.